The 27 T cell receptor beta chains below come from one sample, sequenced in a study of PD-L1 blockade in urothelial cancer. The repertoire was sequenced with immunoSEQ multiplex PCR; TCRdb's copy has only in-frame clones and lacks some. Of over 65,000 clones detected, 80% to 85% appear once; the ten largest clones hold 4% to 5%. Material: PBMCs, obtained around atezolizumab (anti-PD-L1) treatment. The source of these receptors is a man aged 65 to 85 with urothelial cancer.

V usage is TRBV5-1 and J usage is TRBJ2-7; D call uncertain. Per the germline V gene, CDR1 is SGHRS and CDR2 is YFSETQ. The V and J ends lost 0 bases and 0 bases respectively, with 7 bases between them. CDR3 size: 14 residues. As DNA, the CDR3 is TGCGCCAGCAGCTTGGGCGTCGACTCCTACGAGCAGTACTTC. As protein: CASSLGVDSYEQYF.

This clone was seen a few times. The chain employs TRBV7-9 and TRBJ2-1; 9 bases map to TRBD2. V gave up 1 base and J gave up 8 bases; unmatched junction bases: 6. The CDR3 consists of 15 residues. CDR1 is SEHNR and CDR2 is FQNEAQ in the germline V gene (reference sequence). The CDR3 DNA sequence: TGTGCCAGCAGCTTAGTAGCGGGAGCTATTGATGAGCAGTTCTTC. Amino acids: CASSLVAGAIDEQFF.

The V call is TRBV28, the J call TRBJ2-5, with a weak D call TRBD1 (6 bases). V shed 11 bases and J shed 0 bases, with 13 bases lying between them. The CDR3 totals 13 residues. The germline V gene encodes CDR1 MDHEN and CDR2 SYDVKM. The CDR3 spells CAVGHYNQETQYF. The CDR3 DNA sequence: TGTGCCGTGGGACACTACAACCAAGAGACCCAGTACTTC. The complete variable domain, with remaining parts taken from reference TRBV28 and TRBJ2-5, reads DVKVTQSSRYLVKRTGEKVFLECVQDMDHENMFWYRQDPGLGLRLIYFSYDVKMKEKGDIPEGYSVSREKKERFSLILESASTNQTSMYLCAVGHYNQETQYFGPGTRLLVL.

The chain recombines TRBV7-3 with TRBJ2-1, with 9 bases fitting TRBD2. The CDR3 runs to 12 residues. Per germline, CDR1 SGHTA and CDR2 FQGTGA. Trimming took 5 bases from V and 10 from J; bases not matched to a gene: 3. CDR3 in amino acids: CASSRAGGEQFF. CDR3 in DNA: TGTGCCAGCAGCCGCGCGGGAGGGGAGCAGTTCTTC.

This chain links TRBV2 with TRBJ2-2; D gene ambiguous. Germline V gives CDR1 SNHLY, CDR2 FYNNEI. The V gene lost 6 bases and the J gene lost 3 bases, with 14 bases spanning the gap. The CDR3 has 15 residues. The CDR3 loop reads CASSDKPLDTGELFF. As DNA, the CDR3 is TGTGCCAGCAGCGACAAGCCCCTGGACACCGGGGAGCTGTTTTTT.

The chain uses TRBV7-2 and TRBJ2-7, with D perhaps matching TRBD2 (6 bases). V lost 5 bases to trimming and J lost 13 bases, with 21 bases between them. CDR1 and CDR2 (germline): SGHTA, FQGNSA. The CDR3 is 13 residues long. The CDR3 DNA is TGTGCCAGCAGCACAAACAGGAGGGACGCTCAATACTTC. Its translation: CASSTNRRDAQYF.

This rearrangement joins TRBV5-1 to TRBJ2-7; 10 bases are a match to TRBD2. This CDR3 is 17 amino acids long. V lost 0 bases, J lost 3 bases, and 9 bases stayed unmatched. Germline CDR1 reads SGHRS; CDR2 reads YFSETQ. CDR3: CASSLGGSGRADYEQYF. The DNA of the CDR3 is TGCGCCAGCAGCTTGGGAGGGAGCGGGAGGGCCGACTACGAGCAGTACTTC.

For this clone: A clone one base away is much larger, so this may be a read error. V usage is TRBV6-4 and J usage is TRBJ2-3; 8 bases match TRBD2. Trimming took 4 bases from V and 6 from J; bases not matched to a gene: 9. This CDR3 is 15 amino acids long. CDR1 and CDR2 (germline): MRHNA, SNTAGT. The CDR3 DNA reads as TGTGCCAGCAGTGGCTCAACGGGAGGGGTGGATACGCAGTATTTT. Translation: CASSGSTGGVDTQYF.

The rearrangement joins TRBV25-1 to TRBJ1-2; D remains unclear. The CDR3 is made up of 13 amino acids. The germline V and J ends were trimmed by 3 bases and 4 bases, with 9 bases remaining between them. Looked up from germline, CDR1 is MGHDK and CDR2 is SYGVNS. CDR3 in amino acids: CASSEARAYGYTF. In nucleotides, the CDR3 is TGTGCCAGCAGTGAGGCTCGTGCCTATGGCTACACCTTC.

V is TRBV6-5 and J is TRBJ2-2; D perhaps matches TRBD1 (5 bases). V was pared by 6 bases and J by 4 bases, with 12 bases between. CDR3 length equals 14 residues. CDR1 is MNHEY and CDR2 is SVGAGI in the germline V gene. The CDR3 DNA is TGTGCCAGCAGCGCTCGAAGGGGCACCGGGGAGCTGTTTTTT. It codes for CASSARRGTGELFF.

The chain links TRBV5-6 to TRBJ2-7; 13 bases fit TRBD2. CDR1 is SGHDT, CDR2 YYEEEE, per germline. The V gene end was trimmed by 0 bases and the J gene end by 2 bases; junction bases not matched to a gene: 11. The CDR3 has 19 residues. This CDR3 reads CASSLVTSGRFSPTYEQYF. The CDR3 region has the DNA TGTGCCAGCAGCTTGGTGACTAGCGGGAGGTTCTCCCCAACCTACGAGCAGTACTTC.

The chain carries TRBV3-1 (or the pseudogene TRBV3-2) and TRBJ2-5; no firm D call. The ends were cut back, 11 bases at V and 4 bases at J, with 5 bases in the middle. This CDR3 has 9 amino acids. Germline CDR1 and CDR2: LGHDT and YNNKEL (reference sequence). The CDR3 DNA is TGTGCCTCCTTAGAGACCCAGTACTTC. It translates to CASLETQYF.

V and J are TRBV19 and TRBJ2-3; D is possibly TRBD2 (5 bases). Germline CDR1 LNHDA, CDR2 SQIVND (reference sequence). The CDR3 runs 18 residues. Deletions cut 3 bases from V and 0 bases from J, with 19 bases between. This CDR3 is CASSMRIGLTVSTDTQYF. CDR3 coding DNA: TGTGCCAGTAGTATGCGAATCGGACTTACCGTTAGCACAGATACGCAGTATTTT.

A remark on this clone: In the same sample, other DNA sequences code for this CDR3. CDR3 sequence (DNA): TGTGCCAGCGTGGAAAGGGGTCGGCACGAGCAGTACTTC. Translated: CASVERGRHEQYF. The chain combines TRBV28 with TRBJ2-7; D might be TRBD1 (5 bases). The CDR3 extends over 13 amino acids. The ends were cut back, 8 bases at V and 5 bases at J, with 16 bases in the middle. Germline V gene data show CDR1 as MDHEN and CDR2 as SYDVKM.

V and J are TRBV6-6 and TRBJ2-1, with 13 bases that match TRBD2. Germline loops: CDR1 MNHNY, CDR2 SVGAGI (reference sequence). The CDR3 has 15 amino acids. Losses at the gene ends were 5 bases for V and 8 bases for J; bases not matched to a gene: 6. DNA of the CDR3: TGTGCCAGCAGTCTACTAGCGGGAGGGACCGATGAGCAGTTCTTC. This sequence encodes CASSLLAGGTDEQFF.

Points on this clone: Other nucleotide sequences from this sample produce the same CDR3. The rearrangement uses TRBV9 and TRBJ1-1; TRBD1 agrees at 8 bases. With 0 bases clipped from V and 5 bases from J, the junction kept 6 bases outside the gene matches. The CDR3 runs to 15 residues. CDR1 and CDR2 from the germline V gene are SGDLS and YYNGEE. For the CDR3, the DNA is TGTGCCAGCAGCGTAGATGGACAGGGAGGAACTGAAGCTTTCTTT. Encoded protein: CASSVDGQGGTEAFF.

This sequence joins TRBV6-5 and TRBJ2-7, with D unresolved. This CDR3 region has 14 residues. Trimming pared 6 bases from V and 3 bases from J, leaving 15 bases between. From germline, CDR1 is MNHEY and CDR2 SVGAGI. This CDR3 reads CASRLSEVNYEQYF. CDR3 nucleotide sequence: TGTGCCAGCAGACTTTCCGAGGTGAACTACGAGCAGTACTTC.

CDR3 nucleotide sequence: TGTGCCAGCAGCCCCTACCGTGGAACTAATGAAAAACTGTTTTTT. It is translated as CASSPYRGTNEKLFF. The V call is TRBV9, the J call TRBJ1-4; D uncertain. The CDR3 extends over 15 amino acids. CDR1 is SGDLS, CDR2 YYNGEE, per germline. The V end lost 4 bases, the J end lost 1 base, and 11 bases lay between the germline ends.

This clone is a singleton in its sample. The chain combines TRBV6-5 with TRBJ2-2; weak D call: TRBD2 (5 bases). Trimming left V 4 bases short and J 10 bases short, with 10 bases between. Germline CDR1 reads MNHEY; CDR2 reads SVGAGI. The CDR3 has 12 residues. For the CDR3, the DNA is TGTGCCAGCAGTTCACGGGAAGCGGAGCTGTTTTTT. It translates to CASSSREAELFF.

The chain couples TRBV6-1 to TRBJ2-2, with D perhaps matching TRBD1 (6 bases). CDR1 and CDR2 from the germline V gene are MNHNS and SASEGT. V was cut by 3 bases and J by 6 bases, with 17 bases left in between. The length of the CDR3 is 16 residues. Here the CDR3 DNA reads TGTGCCAGCAGTGATAAGTGGAAACAGGGTTCCGGGGAGCTGTTTTTT. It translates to CASSDKWKQGSGELFF.

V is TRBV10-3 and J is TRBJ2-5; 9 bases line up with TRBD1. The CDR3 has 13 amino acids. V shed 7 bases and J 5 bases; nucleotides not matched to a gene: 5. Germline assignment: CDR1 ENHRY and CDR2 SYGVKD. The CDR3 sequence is CAINRGPGETQYF. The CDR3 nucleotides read TGTGCCATCAACAGGGGGCCGGGGGAGACCCAGTACTTC.

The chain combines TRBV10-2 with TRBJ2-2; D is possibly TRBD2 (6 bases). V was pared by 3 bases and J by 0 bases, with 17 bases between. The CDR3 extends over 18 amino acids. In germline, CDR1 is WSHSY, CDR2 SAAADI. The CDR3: CASSDPAGPSTNTGELFF. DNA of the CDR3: TGCGCCAGCAGTGATCCAGCGGGCCCCTCAACGAACACCGGGGAGCTGTTTTTT.

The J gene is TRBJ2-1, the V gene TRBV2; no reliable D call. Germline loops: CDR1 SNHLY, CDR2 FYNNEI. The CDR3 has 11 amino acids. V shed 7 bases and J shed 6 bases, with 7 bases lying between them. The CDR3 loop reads CASNSLNEQFF. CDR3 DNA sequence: TGTGCCAGCAACTCCCTCAATGAGCAGTTCTTC.

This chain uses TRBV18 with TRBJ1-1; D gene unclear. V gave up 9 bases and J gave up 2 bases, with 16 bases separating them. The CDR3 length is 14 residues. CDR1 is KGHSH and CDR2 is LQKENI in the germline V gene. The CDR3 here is CASSPGNFNTEAFF. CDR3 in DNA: TGTGCCAGTTCTCCCGGGAACTTTAACACTGAAGCTTTCTTT.

This chain's CDR3 is CATSRGTGSPLDEQYF. For the CDR3, the DNA is TGTGCCACCAGCAGAGGTACAGGGTCCCCCCTAGACGAGCAGTACTTC. The genes are TRBV15 and TRBJ2-7; D is possibly TRBD1 (6 bases). Germline loops: CDR1 LNHNV, CDR2 YYDKDF (reference sequence). Trimming pared 1 base from V and 5 bases from J, leaving 18 bases between. This CDR3 is built from 16 residues.

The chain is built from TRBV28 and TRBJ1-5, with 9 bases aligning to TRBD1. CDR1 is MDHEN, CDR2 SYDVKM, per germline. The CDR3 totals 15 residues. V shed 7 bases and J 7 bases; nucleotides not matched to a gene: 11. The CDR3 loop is CASKPGQGFRQPQHF. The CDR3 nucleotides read TGTGCCAGCAAACCGGGACAGGGTTTTAGGCAGCCCCAGCATTTT.

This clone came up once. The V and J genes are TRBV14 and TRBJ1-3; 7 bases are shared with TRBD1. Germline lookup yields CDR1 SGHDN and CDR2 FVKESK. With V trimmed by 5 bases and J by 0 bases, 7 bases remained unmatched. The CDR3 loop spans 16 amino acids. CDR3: CASSARDSSSGNTIYF. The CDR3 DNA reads TGTGCCAGCAGCGCCCGGGACAGCTCCTCTGGAAACACCATATATTTT. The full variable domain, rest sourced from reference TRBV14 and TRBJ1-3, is EAGVTQFPSHSVIEKGQTVTLRCDPISGHDNLYWYRRVMGKEIKFLLHFVKESKQDESGMPNNRFLAERTGGTYSTLKVQPAELEDSGVYFCASSARDSSSGNTIYFGEGSWLTVV.